This paragraph reports one T cell receptor (beta chain). Its antigen is currently unknown. The data were taken from a study of cytomegalovirus exposure and HLA in healthy donors. Study-level findings and limits: For most subjects, TCR beta sequences were reported to predict HLA-A and HLA-B alleles with accuracy. Later analysis identified several of the most significant clusters that appeared linked to common viral pathogens.

Donors likely had unrecorded immune exposures despite being nominally healthy when sampled. This CDR3 comprises 16 residues. Trimming shortened V by 4 bases and J by 2 bases, and 17 bases separated the two germline ends. Germline lookup yields CDR1 PRHDT and CDR2 FYEKMQ (reference sequence). Both 60 Vbeta primers and 13 Jbeta primers went into the PCR. Sequenced by immunoSEQ multiplex PCR; TCRdb stores in-frame clones only, minus some. The sample consists of about 130,000 clones, about 80% of them appearing once. This sequence was found in a man aged 40-49 years in good health and CMV-seropositive. The V call is TRBV13, the J call TRBJ1-1; D unclear. The sequencing input was PBMCs. This chain's CDR3 is CASSWEGGRENTEAFF. DNA of the CDR3: TGTGCCAGCAGCTGGGAGGGTGGGAGGGAAAACACTGAAGCTTTCTTT.